The entry below describes one T cell receptor (beta chain). PCR used 60 Vbeta primers and 13 Jbeta primers. TCRdb's table, derived via immunoSEQ multiplex PCR, lists solely in-frame clones and lacks some. The sample records about 160,000 clones, 82% being singletons. The germline gives CDR1 MGHRA, CDR2 YSYEKL. V gave up 3 bases and J gave up 4 bases; unmatched junction bases: 5. CDR3 size: 16 residues. These data are taken from a study of cytomegalovirus exposure and HLA in healthy donors. This TCR derives from a girl aged 2-10 years in good health and CMV-seropositive. V usage is TRBV4-1 and J usage is TRBJ2-2; 10 bases are a match to TRBD2. Material for sequencing was PBMCs. The CDR3 DNA is TGCGCCAGCAGCCAGGGCCTAGCGGGAGTCACCGGGGAGCTGTTTTTT. Translating gives CASSQGLAGVTGELFF.